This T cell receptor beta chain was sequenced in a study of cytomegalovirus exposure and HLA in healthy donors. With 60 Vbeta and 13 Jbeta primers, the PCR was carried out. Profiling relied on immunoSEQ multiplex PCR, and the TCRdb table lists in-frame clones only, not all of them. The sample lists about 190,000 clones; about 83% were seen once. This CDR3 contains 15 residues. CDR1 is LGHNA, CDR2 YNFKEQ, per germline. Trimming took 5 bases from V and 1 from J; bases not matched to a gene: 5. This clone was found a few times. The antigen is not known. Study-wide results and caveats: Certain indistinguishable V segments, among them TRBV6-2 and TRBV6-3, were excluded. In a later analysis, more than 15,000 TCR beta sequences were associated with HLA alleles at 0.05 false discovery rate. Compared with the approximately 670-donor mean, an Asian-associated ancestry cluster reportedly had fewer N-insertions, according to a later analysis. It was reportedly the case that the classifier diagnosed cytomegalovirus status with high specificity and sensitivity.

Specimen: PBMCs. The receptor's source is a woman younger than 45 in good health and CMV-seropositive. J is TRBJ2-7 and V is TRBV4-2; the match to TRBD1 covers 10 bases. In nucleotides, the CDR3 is TGTGCCAGCAGCGCCTGGGACAGGGGATCCTACGAGCAGTACTTC. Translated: CASSAWDRGSYEQYF.